The rows below give T cell receptor beta chains drawn from one sample of a study of memory CD4+ T cells and cytomegalovirus serostatus. Some clones are missing from TCRdb's copy, which holds only in-frame ones; the method was immunoSEQ multiplex PCR. This table holds about 60,000 clones, about four fifths found once. Material: memory CD4+ T cells from blood. The source of these receptors is an adult in good health and CMV-seronegative. Some clones in this sample may be carry-over from other donors' samples. CDR3s include the opening cysteine and the closing phenylalanine or tryptophan. Each record gives: clone size, J gene, D gene, V gene, CDR3 DNA, CDR3 protein. A D gene is named only where the DNA matches it firmly. The listing skips clone size in some rows; elsewhere it reads once, few, many or a size class.

>-|TRBJ1-3|-|TRBV6-1
TGTGCCAGCAGTGAACACAGGGTGTCCTCTGGAAACACCATATATTTT
CASSEHRVSSGNTIYF
>-|TRBJ2-3|-|TRBV4-1
TGCGCCAGCAGCCAAGATGGAAGGGGCACAGATACGCAGTATTTT
CASSQDGRGTDTQYF
>-|TRBJ1-1|-|TRBV30
TGTGCCTGGAGTGTACTTTTCGGGGGAATGGGGGGGGCGACCCGAAACCCCACTGAAGCTTTCTTT
CAWSVLFGGMGGATRNPTEAFF
>-|TRBJ1-2|-|TRBV4-1
TGCGCCAGCAGCCAAGGGGGCAGGGGTCTATATGGCTACACCTTC
CASSQGGRGLYGYTF
>-|TRBJ2-1|-|TRBV5-4
TGTGCCAGCAGCTTGGATTTACGGGCCAATGAGCAGTTCTTC
CASSLDLRANEQFF
>few|TRBJ1-5|-|TRBV12-5
TGTGCTAGTGCCAAACGCAGGGGCATCGTCAATCAGCCCCAGCATTTT
CASAKRRGIVNQPQHF
>-|TRBJ2-1|-|TRBV6-6
TGTGCCAGCAGTTACAACAAGGATGAGCAGTTCTTC
CASSYNKDEQFF
>-|TRBJ2-1|TRBD2|TRBV6-6
TGTGCCAGCAGTACCCGTAGCGGGAGGGCCTACAATGAGCAGTTCTTC
CASSTRSGRAYNEQFF
>once|TRBJ2-1|TRBD2|TRBV6-5
TGTGCCACTGTGGATAGCGGGAGGGCGGTCAATGAGCAGTTCTTC
CATVDSGRAVNEQFF
>-|TRBJ1-1|-|TRBV27
TGTGCCAGCAGTCCTTACAAGAACACTGAAGCTTTCTTT
CASSPYKNTEAFF
>-|TRBJ2-6|-|TRBV7-3
TGTGCCAGCAGCTCCGAACCTTCTGGGGCCAACGTCCTGACTTTC
CASSSEPSGANVLTF
>-|TRBJ1-3|TRBD1|TRBV11-2
TGTGCCAGCAGCGTTACAGGGGAGCCTGGAAACACCATATATTTT
CASSVTGEPGNTIYF
>few|TRBJ2-2|-|TRBV6-5
TGTGCCAGCAGTTACCGGCGGCCCACCGGGGAGCTGTTTTTT
CASSYRRPTGELFF
>-|TRBJ2-1|TRBD2|TRBV18
TGTGCCAGCTCACTCGCTAGGGCTAGCGGGAGGTCCCTTGATAATGAGCAGTTCTTC
CASSLARASGRSLDNEQFF
>few|TRBJ2-1|-|TRBV19
TGTGCCAGCGGGGGCTACAATGAGCAGTTCTTC
CASGGYNEQFF
>-|TRBJ2-7|TRBD2|TRBV28
TGTGCCAGCAGTTCGGGACTAGTAGAGCAGTACTTC
CASSSGLVEQYF
>-|TRBJ2-7|TRBD2|TRBV2
TGTGCCAGCAGAGGGACTAGCGGGAGTCTCTACGAGCAGTACTTC
CASRGTSGSLYEQYF
>-|TRBJ2-1|-|TRBV7-3
TGTGCCAGCAGCCCCCACGCGAGTGTTACCTACAATGAGCAGTTCTTC
CASSPHASVTYNEQFF
>-|TRBJ1-6|TRBD1|TRBV19
TGTGCCAGTAGTATAGGCCCCTATCACGGACAGGGAAGGAACTCACCCCTCCACTTT
CASSIGPYHGQGRNSPLHF
>-|TRBJ2-5|-|TRBV6-5
TGTGCCAGCAGTGAGGGGGGAGTAGGGGAGACCCAGTACTTC
CASSEGGVGETQYF
>once|TRBJ2-4|TRBD1|TRBV28
TGTGCCAGCAGCCTATCAGGGGGCATTCGGTACTTC
CASSLSGGIRYF
>-|TRBJ1-1|-|TRBV5-4
TGTGCCAGCAGCTTGGAAAGGGTGGGGCGTGGATGGAACACTGAAGCTTTCTTT
CASSLERVGRGWNTEAFF
>-|TRBJ2-7|-|TRBV7-9
TGTGCCAGCAGCTTAGTACCCCGTAGATCCTACGAGCAGTACTTC
CASSLVPRRSYEQYF
>few|TRBJ1-4|-|TRBV5-6
TGTGCCAGCAGCTTGGGGCAGGGGTCTGAAAAACTGTTTTTT
CASSLGQGSEKLFF
>-|TRBJ1-1|TRBD1|TRBV2
TGTGCCAGCCGAACCGGGACAGCGAACACTGAAGCTTTCTTT
CASRTGTANTEAFF
>-|TRBJ2-1|-|TRBV6-4
TGTGCCAGCAGTGACTCGAGTCTGGCCACTGAGCAGTTCTTC
CASSDSSLATEQFF
>-|TRBJ1-4|-|TRBV7-9
TGTGCCAGCAGCTTAAGACAGGCGAATGAAAAACTGTTTTTT
CASSLRQANEKLFF